This paragraph covers one TCR beta chain sequence. These data come from a study of blood T cell repertoires in COVID-19. Study-wide context: Collection of acute and convalescent COVID-19 samples took place in the United States, Italy and Spain. T cells, B-cell-depleted T cells, or PBMCs provided the cDNA or gDNA that served as material.

The V end was cut by 4 bases, the J end by 6 bases, with 22 bases between. The CDR3 loop spans 16 amino acids. Germline V gene sequence: CDR1 SGHKS, CDR2 YYEKEE (reference sequence). As handled by the study authors: Estimation of nucleated cell counts relied on the amplification of reference gene primers. TCRdb keeps only in-frame clones here, not all; method: immunoSEQ multiplex PCR. V, J and clone size were drawn from that table, and D and trimming were deduced from the DNA. Of roughly 150,000 clones in the sample, around four fifths were seen once. The chain is built from TRBV5-5 and TRBJ1-2; D gene ambiguous. This sequence was found in a man in his 70s who had recovered from COVID-19. Sequencing was done on a sample of peripheral blood. The CDR3 nucleotides read TGTGCCAGCAGCACAAAGGCACTAGGACGGGAGGATGGCTACACCTTC. As protein: CASSTKALGREDGYTF.